This T cell receptor (beta chain) was documented in a study of blood T cell repertoires in COVID-19. Study-level information: Sources were T cells, B-cell-depleted T cells, or PBMCs; the material itself was cDNA or gDNA.

Original data processing: Estimation of nucleated cell counts was performed using reference gene primer amplification. Assay used: immunoSEQ multiplex PCR; TCRdb lists only in-frame clones, some missing. The V and J calls and clone size are taken from that table; D and trimming were inferred from the DNA. The sample holds some 180,000 clones, 86% seen once. Per the germline V gene, CDR1 is WNHNN and CDR2 is SYGVQD (reference sequence). The V end was cut by 3 bases, the J end by 5 bases, with 10 bases between. The CDR3 covers 13 residues. This chain links TRBV10-1 with TRBJ1-1; no clear D gene. Sequencing used peripheral blood. The sequence was obtained from a man between 65 and 85 years old with active or convalescent COVID-19. The CDR3 protein is CASSDRGRTEAFF. The CDR3 coding sequence is TGCGCCAGCAGTGACCGGGGAAGGACTGAAGCTTTCTTT.